This T cell receptor beta chain was documented in a study of blood T cell repertoires in COVID-19. Study details: Samples taken during acute and convalescent COVID-19 were collected in the United States, Italy and Spain. In each case, the material was cDNA or gDNA derived from T cells, B-cell-depleted T cells, or PBMCs.

Authors' processing steps: Reference gene primer amplification gave nucleated cell count estimates. The repertoire was sequenced with immunoSEQ multiplex PCR; TCRdb's copy has only in-frame clones and lacks some. V and J calls and clone size are given by that table; D and trimming were obtained from the DNA. The table has about 73,000 clones, about 80% seen once. The germline CDR1 and CDR2 sequences are LGHDT and YNNKEL (reference sequence). Germline trimming cut 0 bases from V and 1 base from J; bases unmatched to any gene: 3. The CDR3 has 16 amino acids. Of note for this clone: The same CDR3 also results from other DNA sequences found in this sample.

The source of this sequence is a human donor in a cohort sampled during active COVID-19. The sequenced sample was peripheral blood. The chain employs TRBV3-1 (or the pseudogene TRBV3-2) and TRBJ2-1; TRBD1 matches 7 bases. The CDR3 nucleotides are TGTGCCAGCAGCCAAGATGTGACAGGGTCCTACAATGAGCAGTTCTTC. The encoded protein is CASSQDVTGSYNEQFF.